This T cell receptor (beta chain) was identified in a study of CD8 T cells in Susac syndrome. The authors carried out high-throughput sequencing of TCR beta. They applied it to CD8+ and CD4+ T cells obtained from blood. FACS was used to enrich TEMRA cells, whereas the CD8+ and CD4+ T cells were obtained by negative isolation. This clonotype was detected only once. Its antigen is not known. The authors reverse transcribed roughly 0.5 to 1 ug RNA with random hexamers. A multiplex approach, immunoSEQ multiplex PCR, amplified TCR beta CDR3 across 54 Vbeta and 13 Jbeta. TCRdb passed the immunoSEQ multiplex PCR reads through MiXCR, listing each CDR3 protein once. Here the sample spans roughly 150,000 distinct CDR3 sequences, about 90% being singletons. Study results and caveats: As acknowledged by the study, its TCR sequencing and HLA analysis included a relatively small number of individuals.

Germline loops: CDR1 SQVTM, CDR2 ANQGSEA. V was cut by 4 bases and J by 6 bases, with 20 bases left in between. The CDR3 has 15 amino acids. Sample: CD4+ T cells from PBMCs. The V gene is TRBV29-1, the J gene TRBJ2-3, with D tentatively TRBD1 (6 bases). This clonotype originated in a human donor in good health. This CDR3 reads CSVGRNRVNGDTQYF. The CDR3 DNA reads as TGCAGCGTTGGACGTAACAGGGTAAACGGGGATACGCAGTATTTT.